This entry lists 5 T cell receptor beta chains sequenced from one sample in a study of blood T cell repertoires in COVID-19. Only in-frame clones appear in the TCRdb table, and some are missing; sequencing was by immunoSEQ multiplex PCR. Of under 150,000 clones in the sample, about 90% were seen once. The sequenced material came from peripheral blood. Receptor source: a man in his fifties with active COVID-19.

The V call is TRBV7-9, the J call TRBJ2-5; possibly TRBD2 for D (5 bases). This CDR3 has 16 amino acids. The germline V and J ends were trimmed by 2 bases and 3 bases, with 16 bases remaining between them. CDR1 and CDR2 from the germline V gene are SEHNR and FQNEAQ (reference sequence). The CDR3 loop reads CASSLFYSDLKETQYF. DNA of the CDR3: TGTGCCAGCAGCTTATTTTATTCGGACTTGAAAGAGACCCAGTACTTC. Complete variable domain (other parts from reference TRBV7-9 and TRBJ2-5): DTGVSQNPRHKITKRGQNVTFRCDPISEHNRLYWYRQTLGQGPEFLTYFQNEAQLEKSRLLSDRFSAERPKGSFSTLEIQRTEQGDSAMYLCASSLFYSDLKETQYFGPGTRLLVL.

The genes are TRBV30 and TRBJ2-7, with D perhaps matching TRBD2 (5 bases). CDR3 length: 14 amino acids. V lost 2 bases and J lost 5, with 16 bases in between. Germline-derived CDR1 and CDR2 are GTSNPN and SVGIG (reference sequence). CDR3 bases: TGTGCCTGGAGTCCGCGGGCGTATACTAACGAGCAGTACTTC. Encoded protein: CAWSPRAYTNEQYF.

The chain uses TRBV4-1 and TRBJ1-1; D might be TRBD1 (6 bases). Germline values: CDR1 MGHRA, CDR2 YSYEKL. Between the trimmed V and J ends, which lost 0 bases and 2 bases, there was a span of 10 bases. This CDR3 comprises 15 residues. The CDR3 DNA sequence: TGCGCCAGCAGCCAAGAGGGACAAGTAAACACTGAAGCTTTCTTT. It encodes CASSQEGQVNTEAFF.

The chain recombines TRBV3-1 (or the pseudogene TRBV3-2) with TRBJ1-4; unclear D gene. Germline loops: CDR1 LGHDT, CDR2 YNNKEL (reference sequence). Deletions cut 4 bases from V and 8 bases from J, with 14 bases between. The CDR3 covers 14 residues. CDR3 residues: CASSRRDLGEKLFF. The DNA of the CDR3 is TGTGCCAGCAGCCGACGGGATCTAGGCGAAAAACTGTTTTTT.

The V gene is TRBV10-3, the J gene TRBJ2-1; TRBD1 matches 7 bases. Germline V lookup: CDR1 ENHRY, CDR2 SYGVKD. The CDR3 covers 14 residues. Trimming removed 7 bases from V and 2 bases from J; junction bases left unmatched: 5. CDR3 nucleotides: TGTGCCATCAAAGACAGGGCCCCCTACAATGAGCAGTTCTTC. This codes for CAIKDRAPYNEQFF.